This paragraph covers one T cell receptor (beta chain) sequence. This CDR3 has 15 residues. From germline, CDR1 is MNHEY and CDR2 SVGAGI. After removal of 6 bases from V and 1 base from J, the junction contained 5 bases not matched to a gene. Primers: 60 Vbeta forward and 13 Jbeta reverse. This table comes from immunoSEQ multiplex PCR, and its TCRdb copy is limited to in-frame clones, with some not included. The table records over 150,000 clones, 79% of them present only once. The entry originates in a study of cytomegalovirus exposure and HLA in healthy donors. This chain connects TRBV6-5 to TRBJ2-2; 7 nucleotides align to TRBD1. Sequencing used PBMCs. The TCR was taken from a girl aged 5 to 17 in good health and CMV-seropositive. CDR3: CASSARTGNTGELFF. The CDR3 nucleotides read TGTGCCAGCAGCGCTCGGACAGGGAACACCGGGGAGCTGTTTTTT.